This is a list of T cell receptor beta chains from one sample in a study of cytomegalovirus exposure and HLA in healthy donors. Libraries were prepared by immunoSEQ multiplex PCR; TCRdb keeps only in-frame clonotypes and omits some of them. The table has fewer than 140,000 clones, around 80% seen once. Sequencing used PBMCs. These receptors all stem from a man in his fifties or sixties in good health and CMV-seronegative. Each CDR3 is given with its conserved first and last residue. Each record gives: clone size, J gene, D gene, V gene, CDR3 DNA, CDR3 protein. The D gene is left open where the match is weak. Size is omitted from some rows. Given values are once, few, many or a class for expanded clones.

- | TRBJ1-4 | - | TRBV4-1 | TGCGCCAGCAGCCAAGGGACAGTGGGGCGCTCTAGTGAAAAACTGTTTTTT | CASSQGTVGRSSEKLFF
- | TRBJ2-3 | - | TRBV5-8 | TGTGCCAGCAGCTTGGCCCAGGGAATTTTGGATACGCAGTATTTT | CASSLAQGILDTQYF
- | TRBJ2-2 | TRBD2 | TRBV25-1 | TGTGCCAGCAGTGAGGGACTAGCGGTTAACACCGGGGAGCTGTTTTTT | CASSEGLAVNTGELFF
- | TRBJ1-3 | - | TRBV7-6 | TGTGCCAGCAGCTTAGCAAGGGGATCTGGAAACACCATATATTTT | CASSLARGSGNTIYF
- | TRBJ2-5 | - | TRBV2 | TGTGCCACAAGCCTCCTACAGGTCCAAGAGACCCAGTACTTC | CATSLLQVQETQYF
- | TRBJ1-5 | - | TRBV6-5 | TGTGCCAGCAGCGGCAGAGGGCGCCAGCCCCAGCATTTT | CASSGRGRQPQHF
- | TRBJ1-6 | - | TRBV4-1 | TGCGCCAGCAGCCCTAAGATGGGGGGGTCTAATTCACCCCTCCACTTT | CASSPKMGGSNSPLHF
once | TRBJ2-3 | TRBD2 | TRBV9 | TGTGCCAGCAGCGCGGGACTAGCGGGGGGGAGCACAGATACGCAGTATTTT | CASSAGLAGGSTDTQYF
once | TRBJ1-2 | - | TRBV30 | TGTGCCTGGAGTCAGAGCAGGGCGGCTGGCTACACCTTC | CAWSQSRAAGYTF
- | TRBJ1-1 | TRBD1 | TRBV2 | TGTGCCACCTTGGGGACAGGGGGACTCATGAACACTGAAGCTTTCTTT | CATLGTGGLMNTEAFF
- | TRBJ2-3 | TRBD2 | TRBV6-1 | TGTGCCAGCAGTGGCCGTTTTGTGGGGGGGACGGATACGCAGTATTTT | CASSGRFVGGTDTQYF
once | TRBJ2-1 | TRBD2 | TRBV7-2 | TGTGCCAGCAGCTTACTCGGGGGGGCAAGGTACAATGAGCAGTTCTTC | CASSLLGGARYNEQFF
- | TRBJ2-7 | TRBD2 | TRBV7-2 | TGTGCCAGCAGCTCCCCGGGGGGGGAGCAGTACTTC | CASSSPGGEQYF
- | TRBJ1-1 | - | TRBV25-1 | TGTGCCAGCAGTGGGCGACTGAGGGGGGGGAACACTGAAGCTTTCTTT | CASSGRLRGGNTEAFF
once | TRBJ1-2 | - | TRBV28 | TGTGCCAGCAGTCGGATTGACAGGAACTATGGCTACACCTTC | CASSRIDRNYGYTF
- | TRBJ1-1 | TRBD1 | TRBV13 | TGTGCCAGCAGCGCCCCGACAGGGGGTTTTAGAGAGGACACTGAAGCTTTCTTT | CASSAPTGGFREDTEAFF
- | TRBJ1-2 | - | TRBV28 | TGTGCCAGCAGCCTAAAAATGAGCTATGGCTACACCTTC | CASSLKMSYGYTF
- | TRBJ2-1 | - | TRBV6-5 | TGTGCCAGCAGTTACGGTACAGCGGTGTACAATGAGCAGTTCTTC | CASSYGTAVYNEQFF